The following is a TCR beta chain sequence with its context. This entry belongs to a study of cytomegalovirus exposure and HLA in healthy donors. Study information: A subsequent analysis reported that the 120 validation repertoires were produced on the same platform that had also been used for the roughly 670 first-cohort repertoires.

The V and J ends lost 5 bases and 0 bases respectively, with 5 bases between them. The germline gives CDR1 MNHEY, CDR2 SMNVEV (reference sequence). The length of the CDR3 is 14 residues. Repertoires were generated with immunoSEQ multiplex PCR, while TCRdb's copy carries only in-frame clones and drops some. The sample contains approximately 100,000 clones, about 88% of which appear only once. The receptor was derived from a man younger than 30 in good health and CMV-seropositive. Sequenced input: PBMCs. The genes are TRBV27 and TRBJ2-6; D remains ambiguous. The CDR3 bases are TGTGCCAGCAGTATAATCTCTGGGGCCAACGTCCTGACTTTC. Translation gives CASSIISGANVLTF. The entire variable domain, with the rest obtained from reference TRBV27 and TRBJ2-6, is as follows: EAQVTQNPRYLITVTGKKLTVTCSQNMNHEYMSWYRQDPGLGLRQIYYSMNVEVTDKGDVPEGYKVSRKEKRNFPLILESPSPNQTSLYFCASSIISGANVLTFGAGSRLTVL.